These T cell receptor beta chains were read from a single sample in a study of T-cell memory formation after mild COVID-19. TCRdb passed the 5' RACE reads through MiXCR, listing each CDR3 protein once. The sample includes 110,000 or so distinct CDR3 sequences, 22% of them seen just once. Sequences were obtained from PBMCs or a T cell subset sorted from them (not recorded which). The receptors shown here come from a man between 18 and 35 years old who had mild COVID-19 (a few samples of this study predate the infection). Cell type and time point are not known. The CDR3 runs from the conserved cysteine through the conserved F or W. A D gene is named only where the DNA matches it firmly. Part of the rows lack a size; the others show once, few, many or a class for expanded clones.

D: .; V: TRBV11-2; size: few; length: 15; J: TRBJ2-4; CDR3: CASSSKWEAKNIQYF; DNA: TGTGCCAGCAGCTCGAAATGGGAGGCCAAAAACATTCAGTACTTC
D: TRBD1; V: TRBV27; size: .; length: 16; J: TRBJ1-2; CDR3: CASSPDTGGVGYGYTF; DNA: TGTGCCAGCAGTCCGGATACAGGGGGGGTAGGGTATGGCTACACCTTC
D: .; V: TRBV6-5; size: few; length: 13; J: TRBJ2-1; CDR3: CASSSRTYNEQFF; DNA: TGTGCCAGCAGTTCCAGGACCTACAATGAGCAGTTCTTC
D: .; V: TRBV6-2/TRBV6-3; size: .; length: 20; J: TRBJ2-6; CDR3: CASSYTRISTVYPGANVLTF; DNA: TGTGCCAGCAGTTACACGCGGATCTCGACAGTTTACCCTGGGGCCAACGTCCTGACTTTC
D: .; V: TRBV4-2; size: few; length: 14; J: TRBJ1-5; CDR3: CASSRSRSNQPQHF; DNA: TGTGCCAGCAGCCGGTCACGGAGCAATCAGCCCCAGCATTTT
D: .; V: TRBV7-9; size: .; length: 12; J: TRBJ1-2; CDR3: CASSLEVYGYTF; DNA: TGTGCCAGCAGCTTAGAGGTCTATGGCTACACCTTC
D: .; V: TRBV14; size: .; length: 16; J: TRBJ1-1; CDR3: CASSQEPQAGDTEAFF; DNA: TGTGCCAGCAGCCAAGAACCCCAGGCAGGGGACACTGAAGCTTTCTTT
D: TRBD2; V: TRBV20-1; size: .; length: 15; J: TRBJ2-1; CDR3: CSALGRAQVWNEQFF; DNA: TGCAGTGCGCTAGGGAGGGCCCAAGTGTGGAATGAGCAGTTCTTC
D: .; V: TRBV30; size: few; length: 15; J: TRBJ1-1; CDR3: CAWNGGFRMNTEAFF; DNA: TGTGCCTGGAACGGGGGCTTTCGAATGAACACTGAAGCTTTCTTT
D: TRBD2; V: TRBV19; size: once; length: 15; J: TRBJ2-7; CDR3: CASSSWRRGDYEQYF; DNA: TGTGCCAGTAGTTCCTGGAGGCGGGGGGACTACGAGCAGTACTTC
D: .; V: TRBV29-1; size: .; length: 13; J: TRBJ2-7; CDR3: CSVEGGTPYEQYF; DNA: TGCAGCGTTGAAGGGGGGACACCTTACGAGCAGTACTTC
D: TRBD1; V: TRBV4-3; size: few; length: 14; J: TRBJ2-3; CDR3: CASSHGQGTDTQYF; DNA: TGCGCCAGCAGCCATGGACAGGGCACAGATACGCAGTATTTT
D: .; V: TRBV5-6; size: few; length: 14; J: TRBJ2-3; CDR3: CASSLEPSTDTQYF; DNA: TGTGCCAGCAGCTTGGAACCTAGCACAGATACGCAGTATTTT
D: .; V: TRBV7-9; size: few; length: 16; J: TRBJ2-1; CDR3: CASSSPVPPSYNEQFF; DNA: TGTGCCAGCAGCTCCCCAGTCCCCCCCTCCTACAATGAGCAGTTCTTC
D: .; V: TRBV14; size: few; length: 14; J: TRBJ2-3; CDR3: CASSQIAGWGPQYF; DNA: TGTGCCAGCAGCCAAATAGCAGGGTGGGGGCCGCAGTATTTT
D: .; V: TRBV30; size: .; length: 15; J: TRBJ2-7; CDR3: CAWSFFPGSGNEQYF; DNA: TGTGCCTGGAGTTTCTTTCCGGGCTCAGGGAACGAGCAGTACTTC
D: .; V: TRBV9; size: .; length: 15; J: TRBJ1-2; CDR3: CASSPPPGTGYGYTF; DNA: TGTGCCAGCAGCCCTCCTCCAGGGACTGGCTATGGCTACACCTTC
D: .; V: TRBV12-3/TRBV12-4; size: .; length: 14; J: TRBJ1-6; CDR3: CASSPLQGYSPLHF; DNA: TGTGCCAGCAGTCCACTCCAGGGTTATTCACCCCTCCACTTT
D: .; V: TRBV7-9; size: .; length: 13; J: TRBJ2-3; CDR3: CASSLPRTDTQYF; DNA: TGTGCCAGCAGCTTACCTCGCACAGATACGCAGTATTTT
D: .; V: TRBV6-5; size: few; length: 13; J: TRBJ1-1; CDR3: CASSYSLNTEAFF; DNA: TGTGCCAGCAGTTACTCGTTGAACACTGAAGCTTTCTTT
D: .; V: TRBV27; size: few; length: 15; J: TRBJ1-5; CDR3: CASSYHGGEGQPQHF; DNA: TGTGCCAGCAGCTACCACGGGGGCGAGGGTCAGCCCCAGCATTTT
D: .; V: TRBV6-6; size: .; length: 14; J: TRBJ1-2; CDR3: CASSLLRKLGGYTF; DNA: TGTGCCAGCAGTTTACTGAGAAAACTGGGGGGCTACACCTTC
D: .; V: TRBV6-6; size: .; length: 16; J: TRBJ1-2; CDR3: CASRKFQGEANYGYTF; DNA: TGTGCCAGCAGGAAATTTCAGGGAGAAGCTAACTATGGCTACACCTTC
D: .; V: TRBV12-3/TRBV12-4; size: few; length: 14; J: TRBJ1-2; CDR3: CASSAGWGNYGYTF; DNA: TGTGCCAGCTCAGCAGGTTGGGGTAACTATGGCTACACCTTC
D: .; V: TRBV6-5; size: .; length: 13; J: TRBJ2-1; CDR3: CASSPGRRGDGIF; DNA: TGTGCCAGCAGTCCTGGACGGCGTGGGGATGGGATCTTC
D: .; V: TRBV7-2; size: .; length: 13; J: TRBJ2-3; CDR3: CASSSPSTDTQYF; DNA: TGTGCCAGCAGTTCACCTAGCACAGATACGCAGTATTTT
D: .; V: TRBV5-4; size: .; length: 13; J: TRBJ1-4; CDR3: CASSGSDNEKLFF; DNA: TGTGCCAGCAGCGGCAGCGATAATGAAAAACTGTTTTTT
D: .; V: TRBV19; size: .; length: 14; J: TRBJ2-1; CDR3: CASSFGKDYNEQFF; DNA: TGTGCCAGTTCGTTCGGTAAGGACTACAATGAGCAGTTCTTC
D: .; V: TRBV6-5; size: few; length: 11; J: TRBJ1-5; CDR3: CARSRNQPQHF; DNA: TGTGCCAGGAGTAGGAATCAGCCCCAGCATTTT
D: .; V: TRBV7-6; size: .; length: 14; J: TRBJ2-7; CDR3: CASSGGSSSYEQYF; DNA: TGTGCCAGCAGCGGGGGGAGTTCCTCCTACGAGCAGTACTTC
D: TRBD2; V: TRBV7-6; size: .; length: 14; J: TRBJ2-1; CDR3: CASSLASGGNEQFF; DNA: TGTGCCAGCAGCTTAGCCAGCGGGGGAAATGAGCAGTTCTTC
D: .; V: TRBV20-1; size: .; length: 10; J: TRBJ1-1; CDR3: CSARDLRAFF; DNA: TGCAGTGCTAGAGATCTTAGGGCTTTCTTT
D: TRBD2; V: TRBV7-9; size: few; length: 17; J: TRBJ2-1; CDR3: CASSKGLAGSSYNEQFF; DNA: TGTGCCAGCAGCAAGGGACTAGCGGGGAGCTCCTACAATGAGCAGTTCTTC
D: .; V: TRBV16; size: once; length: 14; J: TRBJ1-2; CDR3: CASSQSGDKNGYTF; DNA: TGTGCCAGCAGCCAATCGGGGGACAAAAATGGCTACACCTTC
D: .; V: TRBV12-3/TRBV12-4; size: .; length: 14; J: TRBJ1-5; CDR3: CASSPAGKGQPQHF; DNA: TGTGCCAGCAGCCCGGCAGGGAAGGGACAGCCCCAGCATTTT
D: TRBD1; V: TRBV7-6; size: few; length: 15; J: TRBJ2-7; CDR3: CASSLGTGSSYEQYF; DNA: TGTGCCAGCAGCTTAGGGACAGGGAGCTCCTACGAGCAGTACTTC
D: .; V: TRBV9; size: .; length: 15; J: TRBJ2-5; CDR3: CASSVEPQPQETQYF; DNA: TGTGCCAGCAGCGTAGAACCCCAGCCCCAAGAGACCCAGTACTTC
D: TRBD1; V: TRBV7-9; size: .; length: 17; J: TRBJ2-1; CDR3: CASSSLWTGGSHNEQFF; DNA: TGTGCCAGCAGCTCCCTCTGGACAGGGGGGTCCCACAATGAGCAGTTCTTC
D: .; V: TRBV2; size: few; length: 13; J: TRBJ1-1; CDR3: CASKGEDLREAFF; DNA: TGTGCCAGCAAGGGGGAAGACCTCAGGGAAGCTTTCTTT
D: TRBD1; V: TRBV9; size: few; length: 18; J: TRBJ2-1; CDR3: CASSVGYRGVGVSNEQFF; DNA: TGTGCCAGCAGCGTAGGGTACAGGGGTGTTGGTGTCTCCAATGAGCAGTTCTTC
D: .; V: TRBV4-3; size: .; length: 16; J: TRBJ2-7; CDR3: CASRSTVRDPSNEQYF; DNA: TGCGCCAGCAGAAGCACCGTGAGGGACCCTTCGAACGAGCAGTACTTC
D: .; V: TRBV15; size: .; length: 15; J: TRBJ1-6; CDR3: CATSLTREQGSPLHF; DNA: TGTGCCACCAGCCTAACTAGAGAACAGGGATCACCCCTCCACTTT
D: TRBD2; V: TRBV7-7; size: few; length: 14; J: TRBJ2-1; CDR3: CASSFGGEGNEQFF; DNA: TGTGCTAGCAGCTTTGGCGGGGAGGGTAATGAGCAGTTCTTC
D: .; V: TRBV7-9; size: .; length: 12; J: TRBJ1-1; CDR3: CASSLDIGEAFF; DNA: TGTGCCAGCAGCTTAGATATCGGTGAAGCTTTCTTT
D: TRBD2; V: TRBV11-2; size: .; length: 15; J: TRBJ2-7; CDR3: CASSWASGGAGEQYF; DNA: TGTGCCAGCAGCTGGGCTAGCGGGGGAGCGGGTGAGCAGTACTTC